This T cell receptor (beta chain) comes out of a study of blood T cell repertoires in COVID-19. Study information: The analysed material was cDNA or gDNA that came from T cells, B-cell-depleted T cells, or PBMCs.

The CDR3 length is 14 residues. Germline V gives CDR1 MDHEN, CDR2 SYDVKM. V dropped 7 bases and J dropped 7 bases, with 20 bases sitting between them. Data came from immunoSEQ multiplex PCR; TCRdb stores just in-frame clones and leaves some out. Of 70,000 to 80,000 clones listed, around 93% are singletons. This clone occurred once. Sequencing was carried out using peripheral blood. The chain links TRBV28 to TRBJ2-7, with D unclear. The source of this sequence is a woman aged 55-70 years with active COVID-19. This CDR3 reads CASILAVGPREQYF. Written as DNA, the CDR3 is TGTGCCAGCATCCTCGCAGTGGGTCCGCGGGAGCAGTACTTC.